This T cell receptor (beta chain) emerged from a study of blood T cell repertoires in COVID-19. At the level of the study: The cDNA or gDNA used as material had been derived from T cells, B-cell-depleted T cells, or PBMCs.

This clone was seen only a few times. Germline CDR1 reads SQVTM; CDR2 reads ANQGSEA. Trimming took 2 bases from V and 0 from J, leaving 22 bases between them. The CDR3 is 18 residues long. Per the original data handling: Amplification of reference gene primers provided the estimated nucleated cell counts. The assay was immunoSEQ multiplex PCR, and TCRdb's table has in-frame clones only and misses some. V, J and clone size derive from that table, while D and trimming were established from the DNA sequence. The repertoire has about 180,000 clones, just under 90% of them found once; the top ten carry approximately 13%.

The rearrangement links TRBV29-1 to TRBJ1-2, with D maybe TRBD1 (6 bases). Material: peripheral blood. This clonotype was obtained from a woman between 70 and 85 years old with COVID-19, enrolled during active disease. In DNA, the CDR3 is TGCAGCGTTGAAAATCGAGGGGCGACAGGCGTGACTAACTATGGCTACACCTTC. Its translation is CSVENRGATGVTNYGYTF.